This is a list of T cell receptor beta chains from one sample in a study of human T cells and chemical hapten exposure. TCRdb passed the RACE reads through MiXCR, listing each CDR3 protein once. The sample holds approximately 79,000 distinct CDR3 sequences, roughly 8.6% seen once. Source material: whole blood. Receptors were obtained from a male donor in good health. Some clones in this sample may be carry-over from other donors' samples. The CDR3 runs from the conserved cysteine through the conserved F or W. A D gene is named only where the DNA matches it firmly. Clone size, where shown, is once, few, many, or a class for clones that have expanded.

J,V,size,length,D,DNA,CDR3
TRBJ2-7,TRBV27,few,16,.,TGTGCCAGCAGTTTGTCCCCCGACTCGAGCTCCTACGAGCAGTACTTC,CASSLSPDSSSYEQYF
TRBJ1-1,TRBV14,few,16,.,TGTGCCAGCAGCCAAGTTCCTGATGGGATCAGGTCTGAAGCTTTCTTT,CASSQVPDGIRSEAFF
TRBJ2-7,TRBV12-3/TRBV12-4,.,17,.,TGTGCCAGCAGTTTCTCCCTCGGCGGACTGCCCTCCTACGAGCAGTACTTC,CASSFSLGGLPSYEQYF
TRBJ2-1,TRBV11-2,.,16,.,TGTGCCAGCAGCCCAAAACGGGACCCCCCTGCGAATGAGCAGTTCTTC,CASSPKRDPPANEQFF
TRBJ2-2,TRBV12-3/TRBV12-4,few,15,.,TGTGCCAGCAGTTTAAGGGCTAGGAGGACCGGGGAGCTGTTTTTT,CASSLRARRTGELFF
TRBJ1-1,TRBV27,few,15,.,TGTGCCAGCAGTTTATATTGGGAGACGGGCACTGAAGCTTTCTTT,CASSLYWETGTEAFF
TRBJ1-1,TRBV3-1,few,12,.,TGTGCCAGCAGCCGAACGAACACTGAAGCTTTCTTT,CASSRTNTEAFF
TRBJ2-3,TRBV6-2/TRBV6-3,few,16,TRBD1,TGTGCCAGCAGTTACTTCGACAGGGCTAGCACAGATACGCAGTATTTT,CASSYFDRASTDTQYF
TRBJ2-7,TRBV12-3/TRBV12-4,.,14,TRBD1,TGTGCCAGCAGTGATGACAGGGTCGGGAACGAGCAGTACTTC,CASSDDRVGNEQYF
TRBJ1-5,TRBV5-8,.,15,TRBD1,TGTGCCAGCAGCCCACAGGGGTTTCGCAATCAGCCCCAGCATTTT,CASSPQGFRNQPQHF
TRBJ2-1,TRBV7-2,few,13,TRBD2,TGTGCCAGCAGCTCGCCTAGCGGGGTGGAGCAGTTCTTC,CASSSPSGVEQFF
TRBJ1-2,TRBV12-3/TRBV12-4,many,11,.,TGTGCCAGCAGTAAGGGGTATGGCTACACCTTC,CASSKGYGYTF
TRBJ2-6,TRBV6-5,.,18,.,TGTGCCAGCAGTTCCAGTAAGGCAGGGACCTCTGGGGCCAACGTCCTGACTTTC,CASSSSKAGTSGANVLTF
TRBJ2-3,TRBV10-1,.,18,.,TGCGCCAGCAGTGAGTCGGGGGGCAGGGAGCCTTCCACAGATACGCAGTATTTT,CASSESGGREPSTDTQYF
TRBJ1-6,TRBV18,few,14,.,TGTGCCAGCTCACCGGGGCTTGAGGCCGAAGGTCTCCACTTT,CASSPGLEAEGLHF
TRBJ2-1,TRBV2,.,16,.,TGTGCCAGCAGTGTGCCGCGGACAGACTCCTACAATGAGCAGTTCTTC,CASSVPRTDSYNEQFF
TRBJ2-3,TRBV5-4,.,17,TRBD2,TGTGCCAGCAGCCCGTCTTCGATAGCGGGAGGGCCGGATACGCAGTATTTT,CASSPSSIAGGPDTQYF
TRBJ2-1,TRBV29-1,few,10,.,TGCAGCGTTGGAGGGATTGAGCAGTTCTTC,CSVGGIEQFF
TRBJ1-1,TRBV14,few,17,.,TGTGCCAGCAGCCAAGATACTTTGATAGTGGCGAACACTGAAGCTTTCTTT,CASSQDTLIVANTEAFF
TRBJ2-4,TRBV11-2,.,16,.,TGTGCCAGCAGCCCGGTGGAGGGGGTGGCCAAAAACATTCAGTACTTC,CASSPVEGVAKNIQYF
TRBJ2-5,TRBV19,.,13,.,TGTGCCAGTAGGGCCGGGAGACGGAAGACCCAGTACTTC,CASRAGRRKTQYF
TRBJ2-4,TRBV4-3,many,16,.,TGCGCCAGCAGCCAGGAAGGTGCCCTAGCCAAAAACATTCAGTACTTC,CASSQEGALAKNIQYF